This T cell receptor beta chain was documented in a study of PD-1 blockade in classical Hodgkin lymphoma. Findings of the study overall: With CD4+ cells, TCR diversity rose significantly by C4D1, but not with CD8+ cells.

Using immunoSEQ multiplex PCR, the repertoire was profiled, and TCRdb retains in-frame clones only, with some absent. The repertoire holds 40,000 to 45,000 clones, with 60% to 85% as singletons. Trimming at V came to 4 bases and at J to 10 bases, leaving 7 bases not matched to a gene. The germline gives CDR1 SGHRS, CDR2 YFSETQ. CDR3 length: 12 residues. This clone is categorized as medium-sized. Its target is not known. Exposure to brentuximab vedotin varied, and each patient had relapsed following autologous stem cell transplantation. Sequenced material: peripheral blood mononuclear cells (PBMCs), taken at baseline. The receptor was derived from a human donor with classical Hodgkin lymphoma. The chain uses TRBV5-1 and TRBJ1-1, with TRBD1 identical over 7 bases. For the CDR3, the DNA is TGCGCCAGCAGCCCATCGGGACAGTCAGCTTTCTTT. Protein product: CASSPSGQSAFF.